A single sample gave rise to the 21 T cell receptor beta chains below, sequenced in a study of blood T cell repertoires in COVID-19. The method was immunoSEQ multiplex PCR; TCRdb's version includes in-frame clones alone and lacks a portion of them. Of a few hundred thousand clones in the sample, approximately 80% were seen once. The source material was peripheral blood. Receptor source: a human donor in a cohort sampled during active COVID-19.

The rearrangement links TRBV19 to TRBJ2-5, with 9 bases identical to TRBD2. J gave up 2 bases and V 1 base, and 2 bases lay outside the gene matches. The CDR3 length is 15 residues. Germline V gene data show CDR1 as LNHDA and CDR2 as SQIVND (reference sequence). The CDR3 DNA reads TGTGCCAGTAGTATAGGACTAGCGGAACAAGAGACCCAGTACTTC. It yields the protein CASSIGLAEQETQYF.

This clone was seen ten or more times. This chain connects TRBV18 to TRBJ1-1; D is undetermined. The V and J ends lost 3 bases and 11 bases respectively, with 16 bases between them. This CDR3 is built from 13 residues. Germline assignment: CDR1 KGHSH and CDR2 LQKENI. CDR3 in DNA: TGTGCCAGCTCACCCACCCCAACGGCGGGGGCTTTCTTT. Translation: CASSPTPTAGAFF.

V usage is TRBV6-5 and J usage is TRBJ2-4; TRBD1 matches at 7 bases. This CDR3 spans 15 amino acids. Looked up from germline, CDR1 is MNHEY and CDR2 is SVGAGI. The ends lost 7 bases at V and 0 bases at J; junction bases unmatched: 6. This chain's CDR3 is CASITTGLAKNIQYF. CDR3 DNA: TGTGCCAGCATTACGACAGGGTTAGCCAAAAACATTCAGTACTTC.

This rearrangement joins TRBV18 to TRBJ1-2, with 8 positions matching TRBD1. The CDR3 runs 15 residues. Germline loops: CDR1 KGHSH, CDR2 LQKENI. Trimming took 1 base from V and 3 from J; bases not matched to a gene: 4. As DNA, the CDR3 is TGTGCCAGCTCACCACGGACAGGGACCTACTATGGCTACACCTTC. Encoded protein: CASSPRTGTYYGYTF. The full variable domain, its missing parts supplied by reference TRBV18 and TRBJ1-2, is NAGVMQNPRHLVRRRGQEARLRCSPMKGHSHVYWYRQLPEEGLKFMVYLQKENIIDESGMPKERFSAEFPKEGPSILRIQQVVRGDSAAYFCASSPRTGTYYGYTFGSGTRLTVV.

The rearrangement links TRBV5-6 to TRBJ1-5; D not resolved. The CDR3 has 14 residues. CDR1 is SGHDT and CDR2 is YYEEEE in the germline V gene. The V end was cut by 2 bases, the J end by 5 bases, with 11 bases between. Written as DNA, the CDR3 is TGTGCCAGCAGCTTCGGCGGTGCCGATCAGCCCCAGCATTTT. Its translation is CASSFGGADQPQHF.

V is TRBV9 and J is TRBJ1-4, with 10 bases aligning to TRBD1. Trimming took 2 bases from V and 8 from J; bases not matched to a gene: 3. CDR3 length: 14 residues. From germline, CDR1 is SGDLS and CDR2 YYNGEE. The CDR3 DNA reads as TGTGCCAGCAGCGTTCGGACAGGGGGGGAAAAACTGTTTTTT. Protein product: CASSVRTGGEKLFF. The complete variable domain, with remaining parts taken from reference TRBV9 and TRBJ1-4, reads DSGVTQTPKHLITATGQRVTLRCSPRSGDLSVYWYQQSLDQGLQFLIQYYNGEERAKGNILERFSAQQFPDLHSELNLSSLELGDSALYFCASSVRTGGEKLFFGSGTQLSVL.

The genes are TRBV10-3 and TRBJ1-2; D possibly corresponds to TRBD1 (6 bases). V was cut by 1 base and J by 7 bases, with 13 bases left in between. Per germline, CDR1 ENHRY and CDR2 SYGVKD. This CDR3 is built from 14 residues. The chain's CDR3 is CAISEFAGDGGYTF. Written as DNA, the CDR3 is TGTGCCATCAGTGAGTTCGCAGGGGATGGTGGCTACACCTTC.

This sequence joins TRBV9 and TRBJ2-5; a weak D match, TRBD2 (5 bases). V was clipped by 4 bases and J by 1 base, with 17 bases between them. Germline-derived CDR1 and CDR2 are SGDLS and YYNGEE. This CDR3 contains 16 residues. CDR3 sequence reads: CASSHHQRSGQETQYF. The CDR3 region has the DNA TGTGCCAGCAGCCACCATCAGCGCAGCGGCCAAGAGACCCAGTACTTC.

The V and J genes are TRBV27 and TRBJ2-7, with 8 nucleotides matching TRBD2. This CDR3 region has 19 residues. The germline gives CDR1 MNHEY, CDR2 SMNVEV (reference sequence). The trim removed 4 bases at V and 4 bases at J, leaving 21 bases unmatched. CDR3 nucleotide sequence: TGTGCCAGCAGTTCCTTTTCGGGGGGGTTGTTAGCAACGGTATACGAGCAGTACTTC. Its translation: CASSSFSGGLLATVYEQYF.

The rearrangement uses TRBV12-3 or TRBV12-4 and TRBJ1-4; D possibly corresponds to TRBD1 (6 bases). The CDR3 has 13 amino acids. V was clipped by 6 bases and J by 7 bases, with 12 bases between them. Written as DNA, the CDR3 is TGTGCCAGCAGGTTGACAGGCGGTGAAAAACTGTTTTTT. This sequence encodes CASRLTGGEKLFF.

J is TRBJ1-5 and V is TRBV24-1, with D maybe TRBD1 (5 bases). Germline-derived CDR1 and CDR2 are KGHDR and SFDVKD. V shed 2 bases and J shed 6 bases, with 16 bases lying between them. CDR3 length equals 16 residues. The CDR3 reads CATSDSAPGLGQPQHF. In DNA form, the CDR3 reads TGTGCCACCAGTGATTCGGCGCCAGGGCTAGGTCAGCCCCAGCATTTT.

The chain is built from TRBV3-1 (or the pseudogene TRBV3-2) and TRBJ2-2; 8 bases align to TRBD2. CDR1 and CDR2 from the germline V gene are LGHDT and YNNKEL (reference sequence). The CDR3 sequence is 18 residues long. Germline trimming cut 0 bases from V and 6 bases from J; bases unmatched to any gene: 12. The DNA of the CDR3 is TGTGCCAGCAGCCAAGAAAGGAGACGGGGGGGCCGTCCCGGGGAGCTGTTTTTT. Protein product: CASSQERRRGGRPGELFF.

This chain connects TRBV6-5 to TRBJ2-5; D gene ambiguous. The CDR3 is 11 residues long. The germline V gene has CDR1 MNHEY and CDR2 SVGAGI. Trimming took 7 bases from V and 5 from J, leaving 8 bases between them. The chain's CDR3 is CASTQMETQYF. The CDR3 DNA follows: TGTGCCAGCACCCAGATGGAGACCCAGTACTTC.

The chain has TRBV9 and TRBJ2-3; possibly TRBD1 for D (5 bases). From germline, CDR1 is SGDLS and CDR2 YYNGEE. V shed 2 bases and J shed 4 bases, with 20 bases lying between them. There are 17 residues in the CDR3. CDR3: CASSVSPTGSGADTQYF. CDR3 nucleotide sequence: TGTGCCAGCAGCGTCTCCCCAACAGGTTCGGGTGCAGATACGCAGTATTTT.

The rearrangement links TRBV6-5 to TRBJ1-3; D unresolved. This CDR3 is built from 15 residues. V was cut by 9 bases and J by 4 bases, with 19 bases left in between. Germline CDR1 MNHEY, CDR2 SVGAGI. CDR3 in DNA: TGTGCCAGGGTAGCGGGGAAAAGGTGGGGAAACACCATATATTTT. Translation gives CARVAGKRWGNTIYF.

V is TRBV25-1 and J is TRBJ1-4; the D is unclear. From germline, CDR1 is MGHDK and CDR2 SYGVNS. This CDR3 has 14 residues. The V end was cut by 3 bases, the J end by 8 bases, with 13 bases between. CDR3 sequence: CASSELALVEKLFF. CDR3 nucleotides: TGTGCCAGCAGTGAGCTGGCTCTGGTCGAAAAACTGTTTTTT.

The V call is TRBV18, the J call TRBJ1-1; D unclear. Per germline, CDR1 KGHSH and CDR2 LQKENI. This CDR3 has 13 residues. Trimming stripped 5 bases from V and 7 bases from J, with 14 bases between. The CDR3 sequence: CASSSKYGVEAFF. The CDR3 DNA is TGTGCCAGCTCATCCAAGTACGGGGTTGAAGCTTTCTTT.

The rearrangement joins TRBV27 to TRBJ2-3, with 12 nucleotides matching TRBD2. The germline V gene encodes CDR1 MNHEY and CDR2 SMNVEV (reference sequence). The ends lost 6 bases at V and 0 bases at J; junction bases unmatched: 13. CDR3 length equals 19 residues. CDR3 in DNA: TGTGCCAGCAGATCCTTTGGACTAGCGGGACCAACTAGCACAGATACGCAGTATTTT. Amino acid sequence: CASRSFGLAGPTSTDTQYF.

J is TRBJ1-5 and V is TRBV6-6; 9 nucleotides agree with TRBD1. This CDR3 is 18 amino acids long. Germline CDR1 reads MNHNY; CDR2 reads SVGAGI (reference sequence). The V gene end was trimmed by 5 bases and the J gene end by 0 bases; junction bases not matched to a gene: 11. This CDR3 reads CASSPGRGQGFSNQPQHF. As DNA, the CDR3 is TGTGCCAGCAGTCCCGGCCGGGGACAGGGATTTAGCAATCAGCCCCAGCATTTT.

The V gene is TRBV24-1, the J gene TRBJ2-3; D is perhaps TRBD2 (6 bases). The CDR3 loop spans 16 amino acids. V was shortened by 1 base and J by 0 bases, with 10 bases between the two germline ends. Germline assignment: CDR1 KGHDR and CDR2 SFDVKD. CDR3 loop: CATSDFGGTSTDTQYF. In nucleotides, the CDR3 is TGTGCCACCAGTGATTTTGGGGGGACTAGCACAGATACGCAGTATTTT.

This clone was observed a single time. The chain links TRBV18 to TRBJ2-3; 8 positions agree with TRBD2. CDR3 length: 15 amino acids. The ends lost 6 bases at V and 3 bases at J; junction bases unmatched: 8. Germline CDR1 reads KGHSH; CDR2 reads LQKENI. CDR3 sequence (DNA): TGTGCCAGCTCCGGGACTAGAGATGGGACAGATACGCAGTATTTT. Amino acids: CASSGTRDGTDTQYF.